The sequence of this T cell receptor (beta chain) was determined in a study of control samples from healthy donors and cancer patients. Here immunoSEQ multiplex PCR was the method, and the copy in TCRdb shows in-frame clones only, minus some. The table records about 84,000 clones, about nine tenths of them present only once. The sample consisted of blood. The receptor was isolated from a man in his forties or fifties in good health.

CDR3 residues: CSVEGRGTYEQYF. DNA of the CDR3: TGCAGCGTTGAGGGGAGGGGAACCTACGAGCAGTACTTC. The chain joins TRBV29-1 to TRBJ2-7; the match to TRBD2 covers 7 bases. The CDR3 contains 13 residues. Germline V CDR1 and CDR2: SQVTM, ANQGSEA. The trim removed 3 bases at V and 2 bases at J, leaving 4 bases unmatched.